Detailed here is one TCR beta chain. There is no known antigen for this receptor. It has no much larger one-base neighbor in the sample; base qualities were not kept. Whole blood was collected in K2EDTA tubes by collaborating institutions according to the institutions' own protocols. Collaborator samples were shipped for TCRbeta analysis as frozen whole blood, isolated PBMCs, or DNA extracted from either sample type. TCRbeta CDR3 regions were amplified from genomic DNA by means of the immunoSEQ Assay, a bias-controlled multiplex PCR. The study's own analysis went as follows. Nucleated cell counts per sample were estimated from amplification of reference gene primers within the assay. Sequence reads were collapsed and filtered to measure the absolute abundance of every unique TCRbeta CDR3 rearrangement. For each sample, productive Simpson clonality was calculated as the square root of Simpson's diversity index over productive rearrangements. As stored in TCRdb, this immuneACCESS dataset retains in-frame rearrangements with V and J assigned. A fraction of the clones does not appear; measured against another copy, unresolved V genes explain less than half of the discrepancy, and the remainder lacks a known reason. The V and J calls and clone size are taken from that table; D and trimming were inferred from the DNA. The sample includes tens of thousands of clones, with about 86% observed a single time. Together, the top ten hold just under 7% of the sample.

The source of the sample is a study of blood T cell repertoires in COVID-19 (TCRdb year 2020). For the wider study: The collaborator samples originated in the United States, Italy and Spain and spanned the acute and convalescent phases of COVID-19. Where HLA class I and class II types were available, the types were taken from metadata supplied by the sample provider, not from assay-based typing. The repertoires were made available in a free public database intended to serve as a resource for research on the immune response to SARS-CoV-2. Samples were obtained from the ongoing ImmuneRACE study (first 160 participants) and from over 1,000 subjects provided by 6 global collaborators. The prospective study material was composed of cDNA or gDNA derived from T cells, B-cell-depleted T cells, or PBMCs. The sample metadata nearly always contained a de-identified subject ID, COVID-19 status, age in years and sex. Deeply sampled blood TCRbeta repertoires from subjects exposed to, actively infected with, or recovered from COVID-19 were included in the dataset.

Results the study describes overall, beyond this receptor: How much clinical and demographic metadata was included differed by source and by participant, and the metadata was provided uncurated.

CDR1 and CDR2, looked up from the germline V gene, are MNHEY and SVGEGT. V is trimmed back by 2 bases and J by 6 bases, and the junction contains 9 bases that no gene match accounts for. The CDR3 holds 15 amino acids from the cysteine to the phenylalanine. Only the CDR3 portion is preserved as DNA: 45 bases, with reading frame beginning at the first base. The sequence joins TRBV6-2 or TRBV6-3 to TRBJ2-7, with 8 junctional bases fitting TRBD1. Sequences were obtained from peripheral blood. The origin of this receptor is a man aged 50 to 59 with active COVID-19. The CDR3 protein is CASSYRTGLMSEQYF. The DNA sequence is given as TGTGCCAGCAGTTACCGGACAGGGCTCATGAGCGAGCAGTACTTC.